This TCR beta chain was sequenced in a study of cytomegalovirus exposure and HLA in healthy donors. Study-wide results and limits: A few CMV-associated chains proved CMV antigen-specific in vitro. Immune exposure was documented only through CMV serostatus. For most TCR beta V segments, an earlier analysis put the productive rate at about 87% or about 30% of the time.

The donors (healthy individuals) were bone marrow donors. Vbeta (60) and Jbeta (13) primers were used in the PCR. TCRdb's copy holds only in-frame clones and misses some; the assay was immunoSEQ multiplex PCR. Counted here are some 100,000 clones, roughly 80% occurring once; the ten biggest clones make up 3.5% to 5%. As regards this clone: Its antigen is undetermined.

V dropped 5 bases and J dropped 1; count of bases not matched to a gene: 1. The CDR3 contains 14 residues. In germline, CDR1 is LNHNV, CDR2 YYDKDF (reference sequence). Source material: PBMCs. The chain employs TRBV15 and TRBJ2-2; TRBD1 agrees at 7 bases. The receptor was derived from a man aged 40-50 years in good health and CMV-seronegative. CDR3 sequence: CATSGDRNTGELFF. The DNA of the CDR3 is TGTGCCACCAGCGGGGACAGGAACACCGGGGAGCTGTTTTTT.